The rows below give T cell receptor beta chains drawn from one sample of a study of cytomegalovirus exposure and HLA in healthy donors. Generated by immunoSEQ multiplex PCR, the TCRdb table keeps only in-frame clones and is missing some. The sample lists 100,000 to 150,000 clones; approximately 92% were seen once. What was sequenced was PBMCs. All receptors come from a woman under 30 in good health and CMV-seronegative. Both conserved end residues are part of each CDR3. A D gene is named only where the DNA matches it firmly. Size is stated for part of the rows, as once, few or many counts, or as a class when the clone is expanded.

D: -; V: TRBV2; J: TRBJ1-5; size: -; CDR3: CASSQTGGIQPQHF; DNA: TGTGCCAGCAGCCAAACTGGCGGGATTCAGCCCCAGCATTTT
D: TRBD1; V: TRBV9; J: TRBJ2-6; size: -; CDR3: CASSRDSPSGANVLTF; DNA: TGTGCCAGCAGCCGGGACAGCCCCTCTGGGGCCAACGTCCTGACTTTC
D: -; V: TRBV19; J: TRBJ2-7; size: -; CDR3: CASSIFGRHPYEQYF; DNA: TGTGCCAGTAGTATTTTTGGCAGACACCCCTACGAGCAGTACTTC
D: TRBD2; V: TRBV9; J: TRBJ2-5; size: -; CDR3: CASSVMASGGWETQYF; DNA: TGTGCCAGCAGCGTCATGGCTAGCGGGGGGTGGGAGACCCAGTACTTC
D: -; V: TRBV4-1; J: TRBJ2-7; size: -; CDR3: CASSQGRGSYEQYF; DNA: TGCGCCAGCAGCCAAGGTAGGGGTTCCTACGAGCAGTACTTC
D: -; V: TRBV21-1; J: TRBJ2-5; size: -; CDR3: CASSERTSGGSETQYF; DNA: TGTGCCAGCAGCGAGAGGACTAGCGGGGGGAGCGAGACCCAGTACTTC
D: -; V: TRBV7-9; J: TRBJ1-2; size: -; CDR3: CASSSSIGVNGYYGYTF; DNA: TGTGCCAGCAGCTCCTCTATCGGGGTAAACGGATACTATGGCTACACCTTC
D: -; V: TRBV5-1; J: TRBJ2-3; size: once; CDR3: CASSLDISTDTQYF; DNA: TGCGCCAGCAGCTTGGACATCAGCACAGATACGCAGTATTTT
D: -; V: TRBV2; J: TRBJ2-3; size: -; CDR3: CASSGDTQYF; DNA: TGTGCCAGCTCCGGAGATACGCAGTATTTT
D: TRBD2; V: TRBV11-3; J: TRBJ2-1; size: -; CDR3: CASSARTSFDEQFF; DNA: TGTGCCAGCAGCGCCCGGACTAGTTTCGATGAGCAGTTCTTC
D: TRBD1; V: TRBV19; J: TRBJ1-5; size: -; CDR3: CASSKNRQGPSNQPQHF; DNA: TGTGCCAGTAGTAAGAACAGACAGGGCCCAAGTAATCAGCCCCAGCATTTT
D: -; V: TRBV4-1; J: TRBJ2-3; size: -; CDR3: CASSQDWSPPQYF; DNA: TGCGCCAGCAGCCAAGATTGGAGCCCCCCGCAGTATTTT
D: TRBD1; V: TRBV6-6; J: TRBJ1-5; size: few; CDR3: CASRDRGDQPQHF; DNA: TGTGCCAGCCGGGACAGGGGTGATCAGCCCCAGCATTTT
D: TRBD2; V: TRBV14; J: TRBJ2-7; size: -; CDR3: CASGRDRKQYF; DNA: TGTGCCAGCGGGAGGGATCGGAAGCAGTACTTC
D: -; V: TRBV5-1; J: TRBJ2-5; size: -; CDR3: CASSLVGGETQYF; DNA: TGCGCCAGCAGCTTGGTCGGCGGGGAGACCCAGTACTTC
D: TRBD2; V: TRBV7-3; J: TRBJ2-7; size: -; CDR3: CASSLSPGTSVYEQYF; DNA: TGTGCCAGCAGCTTAAGCCCCGGGACTAGCGTCTACGAGCAGTACTTC
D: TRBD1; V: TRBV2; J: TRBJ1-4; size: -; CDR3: CASRQGENEKLFF; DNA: TGTGCCAGCCGACAGGGAGAGAATGAAAAACTGTTTTTT
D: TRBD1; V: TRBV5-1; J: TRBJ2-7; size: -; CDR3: CASSWGAGTGDAEQYF; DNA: TGCGCCAGCAGCTGGGGGGCCGGGACAGGGGACGCCGAGCAGTACTTC
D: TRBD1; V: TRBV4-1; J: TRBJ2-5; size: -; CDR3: CASSPFGQGQETQYF; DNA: TGCGCCAGCAGCCCCTTCGGACAGGGACAAGAGACCCAGTACTTC
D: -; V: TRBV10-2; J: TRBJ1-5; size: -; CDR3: CASSGQLNQPQHF; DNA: TGCGCCAGCAGTGGACAGCTCAATCAGCCCCAGCATTTT
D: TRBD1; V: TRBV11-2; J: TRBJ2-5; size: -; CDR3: CASSYRDRRFPQYF; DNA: TGTGCCAGCAGCTACCGGGACAGACGATTCCCCCAGTACTTC
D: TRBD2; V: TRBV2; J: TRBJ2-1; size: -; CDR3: CASGASGDYNEQFF; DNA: TGTGCCAGCGGGGCTAGCGGGGACTACAATGAGCAGTTCTTC
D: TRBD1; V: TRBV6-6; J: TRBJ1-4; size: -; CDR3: CASSYRQGGEKLFF; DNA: TGTGCCAGCAGTTACCGGCAGGGGGGAGAAAAACTGTTTTTT
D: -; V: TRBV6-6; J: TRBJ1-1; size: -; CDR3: CASVRQENTEAFF; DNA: TGTGCCAGCGTAAGGCAGGAGAACACTGAAGCTTTCTTT
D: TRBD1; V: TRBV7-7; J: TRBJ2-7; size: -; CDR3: CASSEGQGVFYEQYF; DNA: TGTGCCAGCAGCGAGGGACAGGGGGTCTTCTACGAGCAGTACTTC
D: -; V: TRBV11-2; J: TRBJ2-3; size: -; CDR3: CASSFMGSYTDTQYF; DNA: TGTGCCAGCAGCTTTATGGGCAGCTACACAGATACGCAGTATTTT
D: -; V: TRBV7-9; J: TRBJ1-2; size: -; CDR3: CASSSTEYGYTF; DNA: TGTGCCAGCAGCTCCACAGAGTATGGCTACACCTTC
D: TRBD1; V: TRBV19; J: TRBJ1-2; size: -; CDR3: CASKSWTGYYGYTF; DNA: TGTGCCAGTAAGTCCTGGACAGGGTACTATGGCTACACCTTC
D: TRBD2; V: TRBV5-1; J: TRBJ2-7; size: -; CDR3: CASRAGPTGEQYF; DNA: TGCGCCAGCAGAGCGGGACCTACGGGCGAGCAGTACTTC
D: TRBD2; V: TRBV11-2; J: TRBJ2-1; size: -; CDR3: CASSSSWGGGSYNEQFF; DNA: TGTGCCAGCAGCTCGTCCTGGGGCGGGGGTTCCTACAATGAGCAGTTCTTC
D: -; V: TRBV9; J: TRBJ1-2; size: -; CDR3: CASSGYLGGWGYTF; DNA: TGTGCCAGCAGCGGATACCTCGGGGGGTGGGGCTACACCTTC
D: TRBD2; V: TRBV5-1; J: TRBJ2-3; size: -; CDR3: CASSLGASGEADTQYF; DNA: TGCGCCAGCAGCTTGGGCGCTAGCGGGGAGGCAGATACGCAGTATTTT
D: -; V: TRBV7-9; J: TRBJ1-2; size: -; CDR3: CASSSVTGQGYGYTF; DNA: TGTGCCAGCAGCTCCGTTACAGGGCAAGGCTATGGCTACACCTTC
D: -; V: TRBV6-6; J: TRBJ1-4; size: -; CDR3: CASSYGQLSEKLFF; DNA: TGTGCCAGCAGTTACGGGCAACTGAGTGAAAAACTGTTTTTT
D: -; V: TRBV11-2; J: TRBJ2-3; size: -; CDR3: CASTMTTGISTDTQYF; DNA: TGTGCCAGCACCATGACTACCGGGATTTCTACCGATACGCAGTATTTT
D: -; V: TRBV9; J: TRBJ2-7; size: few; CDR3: CASSVGGTTTYEQYF; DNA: TGTGCCAGCAGCGTAGGGGGGACAACGACCTACGAGCAGTACTTC
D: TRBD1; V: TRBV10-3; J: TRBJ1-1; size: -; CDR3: CAISTAGGGTEAFF; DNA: TGTGCCATCAGTACCGCAGGGGGCGGGACTGAAGCTTTCTTT
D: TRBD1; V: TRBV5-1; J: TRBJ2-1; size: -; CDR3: CASSEPRDRAYNEQFF; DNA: TGCGCCAGCAGCGAACCCCGGGACAGGGCCTACAATGAGCAGTTCTTC
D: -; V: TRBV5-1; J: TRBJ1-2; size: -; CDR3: CASSSGGVNYGYTF; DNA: TGCGCCAGCAGCTCCGGGGGGGTCAACTATGGCTACACCTTC
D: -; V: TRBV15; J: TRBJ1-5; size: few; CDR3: CATSRDPGQPQHF; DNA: TGTGCCACCAGCAGAGACCCGGGGCAGCCCCAGCATTTT
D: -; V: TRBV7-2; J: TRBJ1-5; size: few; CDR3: CASSLAGALHQPQHF; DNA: TGTGCCAGCAGCTTAGCGGGGGCACTGCATCAGCCCCAGCATTTT
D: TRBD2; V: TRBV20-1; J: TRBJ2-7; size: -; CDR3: CSARGGGEQYF; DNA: TGCAGTGCTAGAGGGGGAGGGGAGCAGTACTTC
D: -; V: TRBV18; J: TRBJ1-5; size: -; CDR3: CASSPGREHQPQHF; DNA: TGTGCCAGCTCACCGGGGAGGGAGCATCAGCCCCAGCATTTT
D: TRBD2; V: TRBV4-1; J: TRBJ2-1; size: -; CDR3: CASSQTGTSGGAHEQFF; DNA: TGCGCCAGCAGCCAGACCGGGACTAGCGGGGGGGCCCATGAGCAGTTCTTC
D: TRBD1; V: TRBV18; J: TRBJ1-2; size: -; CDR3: CASSPQEGVKGAPYGYTF; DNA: TGTGCCAGCTCACCACAGGAGGGCGTGAAGGGGGCGCCCTATGGCTACACCTTC
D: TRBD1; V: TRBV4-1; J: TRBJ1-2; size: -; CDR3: CASSQEGQGGGYTF; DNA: TGCGCCAGCAGCCAAGAAGGACAGGGGGGAGGCTACACCTTC
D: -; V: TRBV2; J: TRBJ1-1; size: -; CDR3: CASSSGRSTEAFF; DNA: TGTGCCAGCAGTTCAGGGAGGAGCACTGAAGCTTTCTTT
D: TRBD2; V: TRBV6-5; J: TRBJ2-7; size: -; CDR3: CASSYSRTSGGHEQYF; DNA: TGTGCCAGCAGTTACTCACGGACTAGCGGGGGCCACGAGCAGTACTTC
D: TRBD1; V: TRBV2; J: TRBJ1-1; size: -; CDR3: CASSPGQGYTEAFF; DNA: TGTGCCAGCAGTCCGGGACAGGGGTACACTGAAGCTTTCTTT
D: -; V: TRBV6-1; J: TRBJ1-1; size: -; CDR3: CASSLGGMNTEAFF; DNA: TGTGCCAGCAGTTTGGGGGGGATGAACACTGAAGCTTTCTTT
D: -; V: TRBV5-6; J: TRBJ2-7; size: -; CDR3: CASSFGQAASYEQYF; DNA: TGTGCCAGCAGCTTTGGGCAAGCCGCATCTTACGAGCAGTACTTC